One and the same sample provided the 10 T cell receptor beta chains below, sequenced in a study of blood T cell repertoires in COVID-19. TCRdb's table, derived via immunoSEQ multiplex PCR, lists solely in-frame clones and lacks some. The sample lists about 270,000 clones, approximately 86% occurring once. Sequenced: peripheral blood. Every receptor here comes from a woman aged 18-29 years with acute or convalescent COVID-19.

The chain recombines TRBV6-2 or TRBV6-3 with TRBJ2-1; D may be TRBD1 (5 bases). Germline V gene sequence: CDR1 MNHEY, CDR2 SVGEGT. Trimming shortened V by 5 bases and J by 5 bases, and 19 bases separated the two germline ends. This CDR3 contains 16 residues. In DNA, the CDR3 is TGTGCCAGCAGTCCCCAGGGTCCTTACAGTGACAATGAGCAGTTCTTC. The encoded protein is CASSPQGPYSDNEQFF.

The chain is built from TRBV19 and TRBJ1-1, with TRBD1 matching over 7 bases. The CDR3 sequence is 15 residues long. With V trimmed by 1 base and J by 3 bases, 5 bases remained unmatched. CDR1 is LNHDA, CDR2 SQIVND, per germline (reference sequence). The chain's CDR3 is CASSIGGTADTEAFF. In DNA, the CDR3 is TGTGCCAGTAGTATAGGGGGGACAGCAGACACTGAAGCTTTCTTT.

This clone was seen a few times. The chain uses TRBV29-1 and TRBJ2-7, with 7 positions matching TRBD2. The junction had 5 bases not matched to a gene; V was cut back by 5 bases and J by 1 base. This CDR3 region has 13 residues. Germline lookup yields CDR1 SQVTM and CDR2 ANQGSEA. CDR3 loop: CSVQGGSSYEQYF. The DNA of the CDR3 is TGCAGCGTTCAGGGCGGGAGTTCCTACGAGCAGTACTTC.

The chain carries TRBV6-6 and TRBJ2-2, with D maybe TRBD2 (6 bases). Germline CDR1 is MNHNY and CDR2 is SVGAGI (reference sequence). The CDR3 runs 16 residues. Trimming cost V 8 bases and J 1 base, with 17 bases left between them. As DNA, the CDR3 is TGTGCCAGCGGTTCTGTGGGAGGTCAGAACACCGGGGAGCTGTTTTTT. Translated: CASGSVGGQNTGELFF.

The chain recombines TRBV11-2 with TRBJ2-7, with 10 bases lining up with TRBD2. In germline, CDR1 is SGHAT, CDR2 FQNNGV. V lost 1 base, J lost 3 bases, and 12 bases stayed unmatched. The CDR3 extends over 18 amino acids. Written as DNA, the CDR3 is TGTGCCAGCAGCTTAGGTCTAGCGGGAGCCTCCGTAGGCTACGAGCAGTACTTC. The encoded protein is CASSLGLAGASVGYEQYF.

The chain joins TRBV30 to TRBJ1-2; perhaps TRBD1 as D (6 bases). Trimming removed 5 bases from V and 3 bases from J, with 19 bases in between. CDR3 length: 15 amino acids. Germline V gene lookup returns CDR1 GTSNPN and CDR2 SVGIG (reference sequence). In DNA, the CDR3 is TGTGCCTGGGAGCCCCCATCCGGGGGGCACTATGGCTACACCTTC. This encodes CAWEPPSGGHYGYTF. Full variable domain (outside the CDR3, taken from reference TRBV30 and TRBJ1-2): SQTIHQWPATLVQPVGSPLSLECTVEGTSNPNLYWYRQAAGRGLQLLFYSVGIGQISSEVPQNLSASRPQDRQFILSSKKLLLSDSGFYLCAWEPPSGGHYGYTFGSGTRLTVV.

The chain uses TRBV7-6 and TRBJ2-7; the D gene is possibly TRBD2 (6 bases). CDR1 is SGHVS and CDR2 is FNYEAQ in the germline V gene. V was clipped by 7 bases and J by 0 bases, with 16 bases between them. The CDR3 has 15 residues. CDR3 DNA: TGTGCCAGCATGGCCGCGGGAAGAGGCTCCTACGAGCAGTACTTC. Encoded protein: CASMAAGRGSYEQYF.

The DNA for the CDR3 is TGTGCCAGCAGCCAAGATGCCCTAGCGGGAGCTTACGGGGAGCTGTTTTTT. Its protein is CASSQDALAGAYGELFF. V usage is TRBV14 and J usage is TRBJ2-2, with TRBD2 identical over 10 bases. The CDR3 loop spans 17 amino acids. Germline values: CDR1 SGHDN, CDR2 FVKESK. With V trimmed by 0 bases and J by 7 bases, 8 bases remained unmatched.

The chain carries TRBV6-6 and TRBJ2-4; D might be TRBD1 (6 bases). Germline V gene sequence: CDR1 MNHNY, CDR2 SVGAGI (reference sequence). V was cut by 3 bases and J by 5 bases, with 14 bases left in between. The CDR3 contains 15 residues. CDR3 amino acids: CASSYGQTTENIQYF. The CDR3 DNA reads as TGTGCCAGCAGTTATGGACAGACCACCGAAAACATTCAGTACTTC.

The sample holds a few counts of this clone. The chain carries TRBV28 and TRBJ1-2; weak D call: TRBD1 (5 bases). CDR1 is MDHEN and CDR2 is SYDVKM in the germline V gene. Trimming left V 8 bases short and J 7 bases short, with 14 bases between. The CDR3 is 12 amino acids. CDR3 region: CASSPGSFGYTF. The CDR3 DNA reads TGTGCCAGCTCACCAGGGTCGTTTGGCTACACCTTC.